This T cell receptor (beta chain) was found in a study of lymphopenia after photon versus proton radiotherapy. Regarding the study as a whole: In patients who died, overall survival fell as post-nadir TCR diversity dropped more. Relative stability marked proton patients; photon patients lost diversity and naive cells. After lymphocyte nadir, photon-treated repertoires showed oligoclonal expansion, especially CD8+ Temra. Survival link was tested only in deceased patients; proton benefit remains a possibility.

Assay used: immunoSEQ multiplex PCR; TCRdb lists only in-frame clones, some missing. The table has 60,000 or so clones, 87% seen once. CDR1 WSHSY and CDR2 SAAADI come from the germline V gene. This CDR3 spans 13 amino acids. V lost 3 bases to trimming and J lost 2 bases, with 6 bases between them. As regards this clone: Its antigen is still unknown.

The sequence was obtained from a man older than 75 with esophageal cancer. The material was peripheral blood, obtained from a patient treated with proton-based radiotherapy. The rearrangement uses TRBV10-2 and TRBJ2-3; no clear D gene. The CDR3 DNA reads as TGCGCCAGCAGTGACCTCCTCACAGATACGCAGTATTTT. This codes for CASSDLLTDTQYF.